The 20 T cell receptor beta chains presented below share a single source sample, sequenced in a study of T cell responses to AZD1222 COVID-19 vaccine. Libraries were prepared by immunoSEQ multiplex PCR; TCRdb keeps only in-frame clonotypes and omits some of them. Found here are around 200,000 clones, roughly 88% of them singletons; the top ten hold about 0.49%. Sequenced material: peripheral blood, taken on day 0 of AZD1222 vaccination. These receptors originate from an adult in good health.

The rearrangement uses TRBV11-2 and TRBJ1-4; the match to TRBD1 covers 9 bases. Trimming cost V 5 bases and J 5 bases; bases outside gene matches: 12. There are 17 residues in the CDR3. Germline loops: CDR1 SGHAT, CDR2 FQNNGV. The CDR3 loop is CASSPSQGQGGNEKLFF. CDR3 DNA sequence: TGTGCCAGCAGCCCCTCCCAGGGACAGGGCGGGAATGAAAAACTGTTTTTT.

The table lists this clone with a count of one. This sequence joins TRBV7-2 and TRBJ1-2, with 12 bases that match TRBD1. Germline V gene sequence: CDR1 SGHTA, CDR2 FQGNSA. J was trimmed by 9 bases and V by 1 base; bases with no gene match: 6. The CDR3 consists of 15 residues. Here the CDR3 reads CASSLVRDRGPSYTF. The CDR3 DNA reads as TGTGCCAGCAGCTTAGTTCGGGACAGGGGGCCAAGCTACACCTTC.

This clone appeared once. V is TRBV6-2 or TRBV6-3 and J is TRBJ2-1; either TRBD1 or TRBD2 may supply D (5 bases each). The germline V gene has CDR1 MNHEY and CDR2 SVGEGT. This CDR3 has 13 residues. Trimming stripped 6 bases from V and 9 bases from J, with 15 bases between. CDR3 nucleotide sequence: TGTGCCAGCAGCAAAAACCGGGACGGTGAGCAGTTCTTC. It is translated as CASSKNRDGEQFF.

This clone was seen a single time. The chain has TRBV9 and TRBJ2-7; TRBD2 might be the D (5 bases). V lost 0 bases, J lost 0 bases, and 10 bases lay in between. The CDR3 extends over 15 amino acids. CDR1 and CDR2 (germline): SGDLS, YYNGEE. CDR3 sequence (DNA): TGTGCCAGCAGCGTAGGAGGGCTTAGCTCCTACGAGCAGTACTTC. This sequence encodes CASSVGGLSSYEQYF.

The count of this clone is one. Other DNA sequences of this sample code for an identical CDR3. This chain links TRBV9 with TRBJ1-1; the D gene is possibly TRBD1 (5 bases). This CDR3 region has 13 residues. V gave up 5 bases and J gave up 1 base, with 9 bases separating them. In germline, CDR1 is SGDLS, CDR2 YYNGEE. The CDR3 coding sequence is TGTGCCAGCAGTCCAAGGGGGAACACTGAAGCTTTCTTT. It yields the protein CASSPRGNTEAFF.

The chain employs TRBV5-4 and TRBJ1-2; D gene unclear. In germline, CDR1 is SGHNT, CDR2 YYREEE (reference sequence). With 0 bases removed from V and 6 bases from J, the gap between germline ends came to 12 bases. The CDR3 is made up of 14 amino acids. The CDR3 bases are TGTGCCAGCAGCTTGGAGGGTTTTAGAAATGGCTACACCTTC. This sequence encodes CASSLEGFRNGYTF.

The chain is built from TRBV7-9 and TRBJ2-7; D is unresolved. Germline CDR1 SEHNR, CDR2 FQNEAQ (reference sequence). V was clipped by 1 base and J by 3 bases, with 7 bases between them. The CDR3 runs 13 residues. CDR3 in DNA: TGTGCCAGCAGCTTAGGGGCATACTACGAGCAGTACTTC. Its translation is CASSLGAYYEQYF.

This sequence joins TRBV7-2 and TRBJ2-5; no firm D call. CDR3 length: 12 amino acids. V was shortened by 5 bases and J by 7 bases, with 11 bases between the two germline ends. Germline CDR1 SGHTA, CDR2 FQGNSA. In nucleotides, the CDR3 is TGTGCCAGCAGCCCCCTAGGGCGGACCCAGTACTTC. Translated, it gives CASSPLGRTQYF.

V is TRBV4-3 and J is TRBJ2-7; 8 bases map to TRBD1. V shed 2 bases and J 9 bases; nucleotides not matched to a gene: 9. Germline assignment: CDR1 LGHNA and CDR2 YSLEER. The length of the CDR3 is 14 residues. DNA for the CDR3: TGCGCCAGCAGCCAACAAGGACAGGGCGGGCGGCAGTACTTC. Residues: CASSQQGQGGRQYF.

This rearrangement joins TRBV7-8 to TRBJ1-3; D is uncertain. Trimming took 7 bases from V and 4 from J, leaving 14 bases between them. The CDR3 is 14 residues long. Germline V gene data show CDR1 as SGHVS and CDR2 as FQNEAQ. The DNA for the CDR3 is TGTGCCAGCACCCTGCGGAACTGGGGAAACACCATATATTTT. Amino acid sequence: CASTLRNWGNTIYF.

This chain uses TRBV4-1 with TRBJ1-1; no firm D call. CDR1 is MGHRA and CDR2 is YSYEKL in the germline V gene. The CDR3 contains 14 residues. The germline V and J ends were trimmed by 1 base and 0 bases, with 6 bases remaining between them. The CDR3 protein is CASSQVTMNTEAFF. The CDR3, as DNA: TGCGCCAGCAGCCAAGTGACTATGAACACTGAAGCTTTCTTT.

The J gene is TRBJ2-1, the V gene TRBV11-2; D perhaps matches TRBD2 (7 bases). The CDR3 contains 16 residues. Germline loops: CDR1 SGHAT, CDR2 FQNNGV. Trimming took 5 bases from V and 4 from J, leaving 18 bases between them. The CDR3 region has the DNA TGTGCCAGCAGCATAGGGGGGGGCGGCAGATACAATGAGCAGTTCTTC. Its translation is CASSIGGGGRYNEQFF.

As for this clone: Other DNA sequences in the same sample also yield this CDR3. V and J are TRBV6-2 or TRBV6-3 and TRBJ1-3; D unclear. Germline V gene sequence: CDR1 MNHEY, CDR2 SVGEGT. The CDR3 consists of 12 residues. V lost 2 bases and J lost 4, with 3 bases in between. The CDR3 region has the DNA TGTGCCAGCAGTTACGCGGGAAACACCATATATTTT. Encoded protein: CASSYAGNTIYF.

The rearrangement links TRBV7-8 to TRBJ2-3; TRBD2 matches at 12 bases. The trim removed 7 bases at V and 5 bases at J, leaving 4 bases unmatched. This CDR3 region has 14 residues. Germline CDR1 is SGHVS and CDR2 is FQNEAQ. CDR3 DNA: TGTGCCAGCACCTGGACTAGCGGGAAAGATACGCAGTATTTT. It encodes CASTWTSGKDTQYF.

The J gene is TRBJ2-1, the V gene TRBV14; possibly TRBD1 for D (6 bases). Germline V lookup: CDR1 SGHDN, CDR2 FVKESK. This CDR3 spans 17 amino acids. V lost 0 bases and J lost 4, with 16 bases in between. CDR3 sequence (DNA): TGTGCCAGCAGCCAAGAACTTGGCAGGGGAAAGTACAATGAGCAGTTCTTC. Protein sequence: CASSQELGRGKYNEQFF.

This clone was observed a few times. This chain links TRBV4-2 with TRBJ2-1, with 12 bases fitting TRBD2. This CDR3 spans 17 amino acids. Trimming removed 0 bases from V and 7 bases from J; junction bases left unmatched: 7. Germline lookup yields CDR1 LGHNA and CDR2 YNFKEQ. The CDR3 sequence is CASSQDLLAGGWNEQFF. The CDR3 DNA sequence: TGTGCCAGCAGCCAAGATTTGCTAGCGGGGGGGTGGAATGAGCAGTTCTTC.

The chain recombines TRBV28 with TRBJ1-4; D unclear. The germline CDR1 and CDR2 sequences are MDHEN and SYDVKM. The V end lost 2 bases, the J end lost 7 bases, and 11 bases lay between the germline ends. The CDR3 extends over 14 amino acids. The CDR3 nucleotides are TGTGCCAGCAGTTTAAGGGCCTGGGGTGAAAAACTGTTTTTT. Translation gives CASSLRAWGEKLFF.

The chain has TRBV7-2 and TRBJ1-5, with D maybe TRBD1 (5 bases). Germline V gives CDR1 SGHTA, CDR2 FQGNSA. V was trimmed by 4 bases and J by 4 bases, leaving 8 bases between them. CDR3 length equals 13 residues. The CDR3 loop is CASSYQGNQPQHF. The CDR3 nucleotides read TGTGCCAGCAGCTACCAGGGAAATCAGCCCCAGCATTTT.

The gene calls are TRBV30 and TRBJ1-5, with D hard to call. The germline gives CDR1 GTSNPN, CDR2 SVGIG (reference sequence). V was cut by 0 bases and J by 0 bases, with 0 bases left in between. The CDR3 contains 12 residues. The CDR3 DNA reads as TGTGCCTGGAGTGTTAGCAATCAGCCCCAGCATTTT. The encoded protein is CAWSVSNQPQHF.

This clone was detected a few times. The genes are TRBV6-6 and TRBJ1-2; 8 nucleotides match TRBD1. CDR1 and CDR2 from the germline V gene are MNHNY and SVGAGI (reference sequence). This CDR3 contains 15 residues. Trimming took 4 bases from V and 2 from J; bases not matched to a gene: 6. The CDR3 region is CASSLDRDPNYGYTF. The CDR3 nucleotides are TGTGCCAGCAGTTTGGACAGGGACCCCAACTATGGCTACACCTTC.